The entry that follows covers one T cell receptor beta chain sequence. The sample originates from a study of regulatory T cells in long-lasting Graves disease. Building of the TCR beta libraries involved iRepertoire HTBI primers and Arm-PCR of CDR3 regions. TCRdb reanalysed the multiplex PCR reads using MiXCR and keeps one entry per CDR3 protein. The sample includes a few hundred thousand distinct CDR3 sequences, around 20% seen only once; the top ten take 26%. The sample's time point: persistent/refractory GD, antithyroid drugs over 5 years with positive TRAb. PBMCs provided the RNA from which the TCR library was made. CDR1 is LGHDT, CDR2 YNNKEL, per germline (reference sequence). The trim removed 4 bases at V and 7 bases at J, leaving 6 bases unmatched. This CDR3 contains 14 residues.

The starting material was peripheral blood mononuclear cells (PBMCs), obtained when the disease was refractory, from a patient treated with antithyroid drugs. The V and J genes are TRBV3-1 and TRBJ1-5; 8 bases fit TRBD1. This sequence originates from a female donor with Graves disease. For the CDR3, the DNA is TGTGCCAGCAGCCCGACAGGGGTTAGGCAGCCCCAGCATTTT. Its translation is CASSPTGVRQPQHF.